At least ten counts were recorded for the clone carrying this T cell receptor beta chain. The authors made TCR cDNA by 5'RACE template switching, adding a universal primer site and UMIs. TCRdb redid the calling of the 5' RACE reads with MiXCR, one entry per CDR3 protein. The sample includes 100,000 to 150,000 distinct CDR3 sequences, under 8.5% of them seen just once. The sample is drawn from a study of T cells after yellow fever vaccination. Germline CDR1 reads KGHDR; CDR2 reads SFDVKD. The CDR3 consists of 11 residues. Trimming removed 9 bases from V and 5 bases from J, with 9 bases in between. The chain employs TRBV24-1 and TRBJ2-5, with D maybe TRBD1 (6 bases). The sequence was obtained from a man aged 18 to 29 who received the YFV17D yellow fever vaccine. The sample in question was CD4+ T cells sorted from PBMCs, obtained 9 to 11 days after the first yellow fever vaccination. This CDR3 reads CATSTGETQYF. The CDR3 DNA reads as TGTGCCACCTCAACAGGGGAGACCCAGTACTTC.